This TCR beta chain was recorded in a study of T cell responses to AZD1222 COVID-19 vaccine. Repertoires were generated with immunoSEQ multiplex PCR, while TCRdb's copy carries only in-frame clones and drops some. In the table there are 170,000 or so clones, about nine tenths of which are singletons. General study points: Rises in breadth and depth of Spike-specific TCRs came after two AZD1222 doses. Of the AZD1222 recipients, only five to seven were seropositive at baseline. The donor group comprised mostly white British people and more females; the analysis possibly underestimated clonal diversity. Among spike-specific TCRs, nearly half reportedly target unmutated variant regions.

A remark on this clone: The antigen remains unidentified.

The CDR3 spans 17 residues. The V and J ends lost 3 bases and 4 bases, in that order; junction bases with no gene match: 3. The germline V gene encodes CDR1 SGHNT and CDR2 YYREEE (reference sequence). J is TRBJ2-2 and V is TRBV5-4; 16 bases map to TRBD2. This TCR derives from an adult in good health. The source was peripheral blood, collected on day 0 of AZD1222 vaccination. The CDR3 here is CASSWGTSGRATGELFF. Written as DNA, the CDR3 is TGTGCCAGCAGCTGGGGGACTAGCGGGAGGGCCACCGGGGAGCTGTTTTTT.